This section outlines one TCR beta chain sequence together with its context. Its antigen is not yet known. The sample holds no much larger clone one base away, and base qualities are not on file. These data come from a study of cytomegalovirus exposure and HLA in healthy donors (dated by TCRdb to about 2017). Study-level background: According to an earlier analysis of a few hundred of the donors, 150 million to 200 million T cells yielded roughly 110 million unique TCR beta sequences and less than 300 Gb of sequence data. Typing coverage differed by locus: A, B, C, DRB1 and DQB1 were typed in roughly 620-640 donors, DQA1 in 500 to 550, DPA1 in approximately 600, and DPB1 in around 440. About 280 gigabases of sequencing data and 75 million to 85 million unique TCR sequences made up an early release that covered fewer than 650 HLA-typed donors. The study aimed to test whether signatures of past pathogen exposure could be identified by cataloging public T cell receptors. To predict cytomegalovirus infection status, the study brought together high-throughput TCR immunosequencing, statistical association of individual TCRs with disease status, and machine learning. A later genetic analysis took genome-wide SNP genotypes for about 65% of the 666 donors and used that subset as a discovery cohort. The study profiled the T cell repertoires of 550 to 700 subjects by immunosequencing and related them to cytomegalovirus serostatus. The later analysis used no new phenotypic data to find candidate immune exposures, relying instead on TCR beta sequences and their occurrence across donors. Donor age, sex, ethnicity and CMV serostatus were compiled together with the repertoire data. In addition to the first cohort of 650 to 800 subjects, a separate validation cohort of 130 or so different subjects was used. In a later analysis, previously published TCR beta repertoires from 666 donors were re-analyzed and high-resolution HLA genotyping was added so that TCR occurrence patterns could be studied. To decide whether each TCR beta V gene segment behaved as functional or pseudogenic, an earlier analysis of approximately 600 of the donors relied on high-throughput TCR beta sequencing. HLA typing covered class I and class II loci at four-digit resolution. Because of strong linkage in the cohort, 4 to 6 DR-DQ haplotypes were treated as single units for association and clustering. Every discovery cohort repertoire had been produced on one sequencing platform. Of the 398 genotyped donors, around 81% fell in the genetic ancestry cluster associated with self-reported Caucasian donors. Among about 410 genotyped donors of the cohort, an average of around 250,000 unique TCR beta nucleotide sequences was sequenced per donor, of which roughly 18% were non-productive.

The cohort was made up of about 670 healthy bone marrow donors. Cohort members were all nominally healthy when sampled, although unrecorded immune exposures were likely present. The donor tested CMV seronegative and was one of the 352 seronegative cohort members. Each donor provided a peripheral blood sample, and peripheral blood mononuclear cells were used for TCR beta sequencing. The Qiagen DNeasy Blood Extraction Kit was used to extract genomic DNA from the blood cell samples. Results and caveats for the whole study, not just this receptor: Compared with the roughly 600-donor mean, donors in an Asian-associated ancestry cluster had fewer N-insertions in productive TCRs, according to a later genetic analysis. Because counts were too low, 15 to 20 rarely observed V segments, including chromosome 9 orphons, were left out of the earlier analysis of approximately 580 of the donors. At a false discovery rate of 0.05, a later analysis linked some 17,000 TCR beta sequences to specific HLA alleles. Most TCR sequences were seen in very few donors, while some public TCRs were found in many individuals. According to a later analysis, TCR association rates differed among HLA loci, with DRB1 alleles showing the most associated TCRs and HLA-C alleles showing the fewest. The cohort was sequenced for TCR beta chains only, and without alpha or paired-chain data the features that could be detected were limited. Roughly uniform sequencing depth across donors was assumed in presence/absence analyses, although this assumption may not hold. According to the authors, the approach could potentially be generalized to other disease states and immunological phenotypes. For the cohort, immune exposure information was limited to CMV serostatus. The study gave a list of some 150 TCR beta chains associated with cytomegalovirus. When HLA alleles, especially DR and DQ, strongly co-occurred, TCR associations were difficult to assign to individual alleles. In a later analysis, HLA-associated TCR beta chains showed more clonal expansion and lower generation probabilities than non-associated chains that were equally common. Three of the identified cytomegalovirus-associated TCR beta chains were confirmed in vitro to be specific for cytomegalovirus antigens. A further reported finding was that TCR beta sequences accurately predicted the HLA-A and HLA-B alleles for most subjects in the first cohort. The classifier was reported to diagnose cytomegalovirus status with high specificity and sensitivity in both the original cohort and the validation cohort. A cluster of highly shared sequence variants was judged likely to represent a technical artifact of the sequencing pipeline. Several of the top co-occurrence clusters appeared to be linked to parvovirus B19, influenza, CMV and Epstein-Barr virus, according to a later analysis. Correlated functional status among segregating V segments might reflect linkage disequilibrium, but an unknown experimental factor could not be ruled out. An earlier analysis of some 590 of the donors showed that most TCR beta V segments appeared in productive rearrangements either about 87% or about 30% of the time, which broadly matched IMGT annotations. In a later genetic analysis, a missense DCLRE1C variant was associated with V-gene and J-gene trimming of TCR beta chains, and the association was replicated in an independent cohort. HLA typing was unavailable for some donors at each locus, so association tests used only the typed subset. Most CMV-associated TCR beta chains appeared to be HLA-restricted in a later analysis, and the HLA associations seemed to be driven largely by CMV exposure. Some IMGT-functional V segments, including TRBV6-2 and TRBV6-3, could not be distinguished by the 87-base-pair reads and were therefore excluded.

Library preparation was by the immunoSEQ multiplex PCR assay. The multiplex PCR relied on a mix of 60 forward primers for TCR Vbeta segments and 13 reverse primers for TCR Jbeta segments. The CDR3 region of rearranged TCR beta genes was amplified from genomic DNA with a multiplex PCR assay. Amplified TCR beta libraries were sequenced as 87-base-pair reads on the Illumina HiSeq System. As for the authors' bioinformatics: In a later analysis, tens of millions of unique TCR beta chains were counted across the roughly 700 repertoires, and about 10 million of these chains were shared by at least two donors. A nearest-neighbor algorithm error-corrected the raw reads and collapsed the reads into unique sequences, merging closely related sequences to remove PCR and sequencing errors. CDR3 sequences were aligned to IMGT reference sequences to assign V, D and J gene segments. Each retained sequence needed at least a six-nucleotide match to both a V gene segment and a J gene segment. Rearrangements were called productive when the CDR3 lacked stop codons and stayed in frame with V and J; all others were non-productive. Following IMGT convention, CDR3 was defined as the stretch from the second conserved V-encoded cysteine to the conserved J-encoded phenylalanine. The earlier analysis of 500 to 600 of the donors excluded sequences that lacked an unambiguous match to a single V gene segment. In an earlier analysis of several hundred of the donors, V segments were called functional above 56.7% productive rearrangements and were called segregating when the between-donor standard deviation exceeded 5%. A statistical classification framework was built to diagnose cytomegalovirus status from the catalog of TCR beta chain sequences. In a later analysis, TCR nucleotide sequences were compared against IMGT/GENE-DB human TR gene sequences so that V and J genes could be assigned. In a later analysis, CDR3 sequences and most-parsimonious VDJ recombination scenarios were assigned using the TCRdist pipeline. In a later analysis, every TCR beta chain was defined by the combination of its CDR3 amino acid sequence and its V-gene family, and reads without a unique V-gene family were dropped. To address suspected cross-contamination and a sequencing artifact, a later analysis removed roughly 640 highly shared, low-generation-probability nucleotide sequences. In a later analysis, a clonal expansion index was calculated for each public chain from normalized within-repertoire ranks of inferred template counts. A later analysis computed generation probabilities with a VDJ recombination model fitted to out-of-frame rearrangements, and checked the results against IGoR. In a later analysis, TCR-TCR, TCR-HLA and TCR-CMV co-occurrence was scored with hypergeometric tests, and a repertoire-size bias correction was applied to TCR pairs. In a later analysis, false discovery rates were estimated by permuting HLA or CMV assignments 20 times. In a later analysis, co-occurring TCRs were grouped using DBSCAN, with TCRdist sequence similarity added in when clustering inside HLA-allele-positive subsets. Co-occurrence clustering excluded repertoires with fewer than 30,000 or more than 120,000 public chains, plus five with anomalous nucleotide sharing. In its TCRdb copy, this immuneACCESS table keeps in-frame sequences only and misses some clones. Where compared with another copy, unresolved V genes explain less than half of these, and the others have no known cause. That table is the source of V, J and clone size, and D and trimming were worked out from the DNA. Counted in this sample were over 130,000 clones; about three quarters of them appeared once. The biggest ten clones account for 1.6% of the sample.

CDR1 and CDR2 are drawn from the germline V gene: SGHRS, YFSETQ. At the junction V is shortened by 5 bases and J by 8 bases, with 8 bases in between. Including cysteine and phenylalanine, the CDR3 has 11 amino acids. Only the CDR3 portion is preserved as DNA: 33 bases, with reading frame beginning at the first base. The sequence derives from a woman in her thirties in good health and CMV-seronegative. Source material: PBMCs. The sequence is built from TRBV5-1 and TRBJ2-1; no confident D gene assignment can be made. The base sequence is TGCGCCAGCAGAGACGAGGATGAGCAGTTCTTC. It translates to CASRDEDEQFF.